The next 26 T cell receptor beta chains were all read from a single sample in a study of Ad26.COV2.S vaccination and SARS-CoV-2 variants (dated by TCRdb to the early 2020s). The library relied on the immunoSEQ multiplex PCR assay. TCRdb obtained this table from immuneACCESS and retained in-frame rearrangements with V and J assigned. These tables miss some clones; where compared with another copy, unresolved V genes account for less than half of the shortfall, and the remainder is unexplained. In all, the sample holds around 270,000 clones, and 70% to 90% of those were seen once. Roughly 3% of the sample comes from the top ten. According to the study, the label for this sample's treatment or condition signals: about 20 received Ad26.COV2.S at low or high dose, single or two shots; about 5 received placebo; per-sample allocation not given. For vaccine and placebo recipients, repertoires were sequenced using samples collected on day 63 after the first injection.

The specimen comprised peripheral blood, sampled in a trial of Ad26.COV2.S vaccine versus placebo. All receptors come from a person aged 18 to 59 who received the Ad26.COV2.S COVID-19 vaccine or a placebo.

The genes are TRBV15 and TRBJ2-7, with 7 bases fitting TRBD2. The CDR3 is 13 amino acids. V gave up 1 base and J gave up 3 bases; unmatched junction bases: 0. From germline, CDR1 is LNHNV and CDR2 YYDKDF (reference sequence). CDR3 nucleotide sequence: TGTGCCACCAGCAGAGGCGGGAGCTACGAGCAGTACTTC. This gives the protein CATSRGGSYEQYF.

This chain uses TRBV6-5 with TRBJ1-1, with 7 bases identical to TRBD1. V was clipped by 6 bases and J by 1 base; unmatched bases: 2. The CDR3 length is 13 residues. Germline CDR1 MNHEY, CDR2 SVGAGI. The CDR3 DNA follows: TGTGCCAGCAGGGGACAGAAGAACACTGAAGCTTTCTTT. The encoded protein is CASRGQKNTEAFF.

The genes are TRBV6-6 and TRBJ1-4; D unclear. CDR3 length equals 14 residues. Trimming removed 6 bases from V and 0 bases from J, with 8 bases in between. Germline V gene sequence: CDR1 MNHNY, CDR2 SVGAGI (reference sequence). CDR3 nucleotides: TGTGCCAGCAGAATGGATGCAACTAATGAAAAACTGTTTTTT. This encodes CASRMDATNEKLFF.

The genes are TRBV6-2 or TRBV6-3 and TRBJ1-5; TRBD1 might be the D (5 bases). The CDR3 sequence is 16 residues long. The germline V gene encodes CDR1 MNHEY and CDR2 SVGEGT. V was trimmed by 6 bases and J by 0 bases, leaving 15 bases between them. The CDR3 sequence is CASSLFRTRSNQPQHF. The CDR3 DNA reads TGTGCCAGCAGCCTATTCCGGACACGTAGCAATCAGCCCCAGCATTTT.

The CDR3 loop reads CASSRDVMNTGELFF. The CDR3 DNA reads TGTGCCAGCTCCCGGGATGTGATGAACACCGGGGAGCTGTTTTTT. This chain links TRBV7-9 with TRBJ2-2, with TRBD2 as a possible D gene (5 bases). Germline loops: CDR1 SEHNR, CDR2 FQNEAQ (reference sequence). CDR3 length: 15 residues. Trimming stripped 8 bases from V and 1 base from J, with 14 bases between.

The V call is TRBV27, the J call TRBJ2-3; D possibly matches TRBD1 or TRBD2 (6 bases each). CDR3 length equals 16 residues. CDR1 MNHEY and CDR2 SMNVEV come from the germline V gene (reference sequence). V was shortened by 2 bases and J by 0 bases, with 12 bases between the two germline ends. CDR3 region: CASSLSWGASTDTQYF. The DNA for the CDR3 is TGTGCCAGCAGTTTAAGTTGGGGGGCTAGCACAGATACGCAGTATTTT.

The rearrangement uses TRBV5-4 and TRBJ2-5; no clear D. With 0 bases removed from V and 0 bases from J, the gap between germline ends came to 6 bases. The CDR3 has 14 residues. The germline V gene has CDR1 SGHNT and CDR2 YYREEE (reference sequence). This CDR3 is CASSLVGYQETQYF. In DNA, the CDR3 is TGTGCCAGCAGCTTGGTGGGTTACCAAGAGACCCAGTACTTC.

The chain has TRBV2 and TRBJ2-7; TRBD2 agrees at 7 bases. The CDR3 is 13 amino acids. V was clipped by 8 bases and J by 0 bases; unmatched bases: 4. Germline assignment: CDR1 SNHLY and CDR2 FYNNEI. The CDR3 DNA reads TGTGCCAGCGGGGGACTAAGCTCCTACGAGCAGTACGTC. The encoded protein is CASGGLSSYEQYV.

This chain uses TRBV19 with TRBJ2-2; either TRBD1 or TRBD2 may fit D (5 bases each). Germline V gene data show CDR1 as LNHDA and CDR2 as SQIVND (reference sequence). The CDR3 is 14 amino acids. The V and J ends lost 4 bases and 2 bases respectively, with 8 bases between them. The CDR3 spells CASSTGSNTGELFF. In nucleotides, the CDR3 is TGTGCCAGTAGTACAGGGAGTAACACCGGGGAGCTGTTTTTT.

The chain combines TRBV14 with TRBJ2-7, with D possibly matching TRBD1 (6 bases). The germline V and J ends were trimmed by 5 bases and 0 bases, with 14 bases remaining between them. CDR1 SGHDN and CDR2 FVKESK come from the germline V gene. CDR3 size: 15 residues. The CDR3 bases are TGTGCCAGCAGCAAAGGGCAGGGGCCCTCCTACGAGCAGTACGTC. Translated: CASSKGQGPSYEQYV.

For the CDR3, the DNA is TGTGCCAGCAGCCCATATGGACAGGGGGCTCAAGGCACAGATACGCAGTATTTT. It codes for CASSPYGQGAQGTDTQYF. J is TRBJ2-3 and V is TRBV4-2; 11 bases agree with TRBD1. This CDR3 has 18 amino acids. CDR1 and CDR2 (germline): LGHNA, YNFKEQ. V lost 4 bases, J lost 1 base, and 10 bases stayed unmatched.

The chain joins TRBV12-3 or TRBV12-4 to TRBJ2-2; the D is unclear. The CDR3 contains 13 residues. Trimming removed 5 bases from V and 4 bases from J, with 8 bases in between. The CDR3 reads CASSRAVTGELFF. The CDR3 coding sequence is TGTGCCAGCAGTCGGGCTGTCACCGGGGAGCTGTTTTTT.

The chain has TRBV19 and TRBJ2-2, with 9 bases matching TRBD2. This CDR3 is 17 amino acids long. In germline, CDR1 is LNHDA, CDR2 SQIVND (reference sequence). J gave up 4 bases and V 3 bases, and 9 bases lay outside the gene matches. CDR3 amino acids: CASSMGGRASGTGELFF. Written as DNA, the CDR3 is TGTGCCAGTAGTATGGGCGGGAGGGCCTCGGGCACCGGGGAGCTGTTTTTT.

This clone was observed a handful of times. V gene TRBV6-1 combines with J gene TRBJ2-5, with TRBD2 matching 7 bases. The CDR3 is made up of 15 amino acids. V lost 2 bases and J lost 5; bases outside the gene matches: 8. Germline V gene sequence: CDR1 MNHNS, CDR2 SASEGT. The CDR3: CASSELVEGGETQYF. Here the CDR3 DNA reads TGTGCCAGCAGTGAATTGGTCGAGGGAGGGGAGACCCAGTACTTC.

This clone has a single count. V is TRBV12-3 or TRBV12-4 and J is TRBJ2-2; no firm D call. This CDR3 region has 12 residues. V was cut by 3 bases and J by 3 bases, with 2 bases left in between. CDR3 residues: CASSFDTGELFF. Written as DNA, the CDR3 is TGTGCCAGCAGTTTTGACACCGGGGAGCTGTTTTTT.

The chain has TRBV6-5 and TRBJ1-1; D perhaps matches TRBD1 (5 bases). There are 14 residues in the CDR3. Germline V gene data show CDR1 as MNHEY and CDR2 as SVGAGI. Between the trimmed V and J ends, which lost 4 bases and 5 bases, there was a span of 14 bases. The CDR3 is CASSSFQGVTEAFF. DNA of the CDR3: TGTGCCAGCAGTTCTTTTCAGGGCGTAACTGAAGCTTTCTTT.

CDR3 nucleotide sequence: TGTGCCAGCAGCTTAGATCCGGGGACTAGAGATACGCAGTATTTT. The encoded protein is CASSLDPGTRDTQYF. The chain joins TRBV7-2 to TRBJ2-3, with TRBD2 matching over 8 bases. The CDR3 covers 15 residues. Trimming at V came to 1 base and at J to 5 bases, leaving 5 bases not matched to a gene. Germline CDR1 reads SGHTA; CDR2 reads FQGNSA.

This rearrangement joins TRBV5-1 to TRBJ2-1; 12 nucleotides line up with TRBD2. Germline V lookup: CDR1 SGHRS, CDR2 YFSETQ. Losses at the gene ends were 3 bases for V and 9 bases for J; bases not matched to a gene: 7. The CDR3 extends over 15 amino acids. The CDR3 loop reads CASSSSSGGAVEQFF. CDR3 coding DNA: TGCGCCAGCAGCTCATCTAGCGGGGGGGCGGTTGAGCAGTTCTTC.

This rearrangement joins TRBV13 to TRBJ2-7; D is unclear. Germline assignment: CDR1 PRHDT and CDR2 FYEKMQ (reference sequence). CDR3 length: 14 amino acids. V was cut by 4 bases and J by 1 base, with 11 bases left in between. CDR3 sequence reads: CASSSGRESYEQYV. The DNA of the CDR3 is TGTGCCAGCAGCTCCGGAAGGGAATCCTACGAGCAGTACGTC.

The chain uses TRBV11-2 and TRBJ2-7, with D tentatively TRBD2 (5 bases). Trimming left V 7 bases short and J 6 bases short, with 19 bases between. The germline V gene has CDR1 SGHAT and CDR2 FQNNGV. This CDR3 is 14 amino acids long. Here the CDR3 reads CASTYSWEHREQYF. The CDR3 DNA follows: TGTGCCAGCACCTACAGTTGGGAGCATCGCGAGCAGTACTTC.

The chain uses TRBV13 and TRBJ2-5; the D gene is possibly TRBD2 (6 bases). Trimming left V 5 bases short and J 11 bases short, with 21 bases between. This CDR3 contains 14 residues. The germline V gene has CDR1 PRHDT and CDR2 FYEKMQ (reference sequence). In DNA form, the CDR3 reads TGTGCCAGCAGCCCCGGGACTTCGGGTTTAGCTCAGTACTTC. Protein: CASSPGTSGLAQYF.

This chain uses TRBV13 with TRBJ1-1; 9 nucleotides line up with TRBD1. Germline CDR1 PRHDT, CDR2 FYEKMQ (reference sequence). This CDR3 comprises 15 residues. With 3 bases clipped from V and 4 bases from J, the junction kept 6 bases outside the gene matches. CDR3 bases: TGTGCCAGCAGCTTTGGACAGGGGACTGGCACTGAAGCTTTCTTT. It specifies CASSFGQGTGTEAFF.

The gene calls are TRBV6-1 and TRBJ1-5; 7 positions match TRBD1. CDR3 size: 16 residues. Looked up from germline, CDR1 is MNHNS and CDR2 is SASEGT. V shed 0 bases and J 4 bases; nucleotides not matched to a gene: 6. CDR3 DNA sequence: TGTGCCAGCAGTGAAGCGCCGGGGACAGTGAATCAGCCCCAGCATTTT. Its translation is CASSEAPGTVNQPQHF.

The V gene is TRBV6-4, the J gene TRBJ2-7, with 8 bases fitting TRBD1. The CDR3 runs 17 residues. CDR1 and CDR2 from the germline V gene are MRHNA and SNTAGT. The junction had 13 bases not matched to a gene; V was cut back by 6 bases and J by 0 bases. The CDR3 is CASSQGTGKSDSYEQYF. As DNA, the CDR3 is TGTGCCAGCAGCCAGGGGACAGGAAAATCTGACTCCTACGAGCAGTACTTC.

The chain couples TRBV6-5 to TRBJ2-3, with D perhaps given as TRBD1 or TRBD2 (6 bases each). This CDR3 is 14 amino acids long. V was clipped by 7 bases and J by 2 bases, with 13 bases between them. Germline V lookup: CDR1 MNHEY, CDR2 SVGAGI. As DNA, the CDR3 is TGTGCCAGCAAGGGGGGAGGTTACACAGATACGCAGTATTTT. Protein: CASKGGGYTDTQYF.

V usage is TRBV15 and J usage is TRBJ2-6; D is unclear. The germline V gene encodes CDR1 LNHNV and CDR2 YYDKDF (reference sequence). Between the trimmed V and J ends, which lost 5 bases and 4 bases, there was a span of 9 bases. The CDR3 contains 14 residues. The CDR3 here is CATSRLLGANVLTF. CDR3 coding DNA: TGTGCCACCAGCCGGCTGCTAGGGGCCAACGTCCTGACTTTC.